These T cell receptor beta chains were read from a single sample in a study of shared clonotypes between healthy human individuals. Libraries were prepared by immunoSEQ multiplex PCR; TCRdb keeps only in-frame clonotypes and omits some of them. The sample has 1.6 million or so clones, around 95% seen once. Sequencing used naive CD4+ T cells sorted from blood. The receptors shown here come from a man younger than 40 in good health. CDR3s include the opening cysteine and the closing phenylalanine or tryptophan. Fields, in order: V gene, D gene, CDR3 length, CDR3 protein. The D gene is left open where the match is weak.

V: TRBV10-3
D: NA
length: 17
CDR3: CAISVKRGGTASYEQYF

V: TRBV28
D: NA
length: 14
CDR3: CASIWGIGNQPQHF

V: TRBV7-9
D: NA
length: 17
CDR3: CASSRGGQLYSNQPQHF

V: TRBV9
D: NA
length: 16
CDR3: CASSVGLRGPEETQYF

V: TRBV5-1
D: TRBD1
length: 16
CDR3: CASSFITGGSTYEQYF

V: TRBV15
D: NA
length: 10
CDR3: CATSAQPQHF

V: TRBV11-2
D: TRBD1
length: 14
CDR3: CASSSQGVQETQYF

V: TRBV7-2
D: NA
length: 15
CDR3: CASSRDSLATGELFF

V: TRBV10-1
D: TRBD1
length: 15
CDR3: CASSWDRYSTGELFF

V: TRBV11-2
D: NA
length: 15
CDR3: CASSLVVSSTDTQYF

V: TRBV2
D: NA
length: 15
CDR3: CASRVYRAPSYEQYF

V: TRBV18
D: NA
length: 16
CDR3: CASSSYLVGTNEKLFF

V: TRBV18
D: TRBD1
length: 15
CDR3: CASSPQGAPADTQYF

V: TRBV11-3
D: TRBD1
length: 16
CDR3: CASSERDRGSYNEQFF

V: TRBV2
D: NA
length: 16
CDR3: CASSLTALSYNQPQHF

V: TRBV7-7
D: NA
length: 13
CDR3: CASSPRREHEQFF

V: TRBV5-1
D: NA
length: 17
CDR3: CASSLVYRGARNTEAFF

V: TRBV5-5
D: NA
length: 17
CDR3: CASSLGYRSPNTGELFF

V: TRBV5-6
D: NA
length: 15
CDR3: CASSFGRVGRHEQFF

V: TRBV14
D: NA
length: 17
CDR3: CASSTTHGPSSYNEQFF

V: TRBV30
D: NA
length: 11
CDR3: CAWSVLSEQFF

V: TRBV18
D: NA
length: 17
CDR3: CASSPLPRGSIIYEQYF

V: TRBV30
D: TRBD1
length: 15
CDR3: CAWRPGQEKYNEQFF

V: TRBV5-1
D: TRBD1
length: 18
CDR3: CASSSYNSGTGYGETQYF

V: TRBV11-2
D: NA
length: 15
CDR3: CASSSFISSYNEQFF

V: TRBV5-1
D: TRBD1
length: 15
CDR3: CASSLDGTVQETQYF

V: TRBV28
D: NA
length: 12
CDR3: CASKPTYNEQFF

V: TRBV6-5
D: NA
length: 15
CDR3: CASSRRTVPPGKAFF

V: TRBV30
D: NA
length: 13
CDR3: CAWSRSGSQPQHF

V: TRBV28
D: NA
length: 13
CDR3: CASSPQGNNEQFF

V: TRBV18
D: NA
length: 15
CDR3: CASSPRPDSGNTIYF

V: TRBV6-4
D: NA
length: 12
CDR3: CASSDSFGEQYF

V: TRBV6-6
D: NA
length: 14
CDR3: CASSSGLSTSIAFF

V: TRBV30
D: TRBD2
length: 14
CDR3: CAWSLPGGPYEQYF

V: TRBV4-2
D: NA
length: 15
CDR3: CASSQDGSWDQPQHF

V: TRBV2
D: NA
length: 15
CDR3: CASSDGVLPRTAQYF

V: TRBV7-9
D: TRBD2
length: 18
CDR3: CASGSGRLAGGPGSEQFF

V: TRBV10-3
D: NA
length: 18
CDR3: CAISESDLGSVSNQPQHF

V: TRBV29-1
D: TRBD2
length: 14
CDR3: CSVDSGRAPYEQYF

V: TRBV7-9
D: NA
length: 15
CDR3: CASSLAGGGGYGYTF

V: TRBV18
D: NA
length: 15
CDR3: CASSPRASNTGELFF

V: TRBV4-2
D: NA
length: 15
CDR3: CASSHRDGFTYEQYF

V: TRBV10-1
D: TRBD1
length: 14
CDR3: CASSPGTGGYEQYF

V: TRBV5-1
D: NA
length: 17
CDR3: CASSLGPGDHSNQPQHF

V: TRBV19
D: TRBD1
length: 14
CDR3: CASSRDRVNTEAFF

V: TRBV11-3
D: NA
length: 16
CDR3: CASSLGARGSYNEQLF

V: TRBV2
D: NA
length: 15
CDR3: CASSRVEGPIYGYTF

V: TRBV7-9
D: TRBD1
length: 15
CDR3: CASSLGDSSTDTQYF